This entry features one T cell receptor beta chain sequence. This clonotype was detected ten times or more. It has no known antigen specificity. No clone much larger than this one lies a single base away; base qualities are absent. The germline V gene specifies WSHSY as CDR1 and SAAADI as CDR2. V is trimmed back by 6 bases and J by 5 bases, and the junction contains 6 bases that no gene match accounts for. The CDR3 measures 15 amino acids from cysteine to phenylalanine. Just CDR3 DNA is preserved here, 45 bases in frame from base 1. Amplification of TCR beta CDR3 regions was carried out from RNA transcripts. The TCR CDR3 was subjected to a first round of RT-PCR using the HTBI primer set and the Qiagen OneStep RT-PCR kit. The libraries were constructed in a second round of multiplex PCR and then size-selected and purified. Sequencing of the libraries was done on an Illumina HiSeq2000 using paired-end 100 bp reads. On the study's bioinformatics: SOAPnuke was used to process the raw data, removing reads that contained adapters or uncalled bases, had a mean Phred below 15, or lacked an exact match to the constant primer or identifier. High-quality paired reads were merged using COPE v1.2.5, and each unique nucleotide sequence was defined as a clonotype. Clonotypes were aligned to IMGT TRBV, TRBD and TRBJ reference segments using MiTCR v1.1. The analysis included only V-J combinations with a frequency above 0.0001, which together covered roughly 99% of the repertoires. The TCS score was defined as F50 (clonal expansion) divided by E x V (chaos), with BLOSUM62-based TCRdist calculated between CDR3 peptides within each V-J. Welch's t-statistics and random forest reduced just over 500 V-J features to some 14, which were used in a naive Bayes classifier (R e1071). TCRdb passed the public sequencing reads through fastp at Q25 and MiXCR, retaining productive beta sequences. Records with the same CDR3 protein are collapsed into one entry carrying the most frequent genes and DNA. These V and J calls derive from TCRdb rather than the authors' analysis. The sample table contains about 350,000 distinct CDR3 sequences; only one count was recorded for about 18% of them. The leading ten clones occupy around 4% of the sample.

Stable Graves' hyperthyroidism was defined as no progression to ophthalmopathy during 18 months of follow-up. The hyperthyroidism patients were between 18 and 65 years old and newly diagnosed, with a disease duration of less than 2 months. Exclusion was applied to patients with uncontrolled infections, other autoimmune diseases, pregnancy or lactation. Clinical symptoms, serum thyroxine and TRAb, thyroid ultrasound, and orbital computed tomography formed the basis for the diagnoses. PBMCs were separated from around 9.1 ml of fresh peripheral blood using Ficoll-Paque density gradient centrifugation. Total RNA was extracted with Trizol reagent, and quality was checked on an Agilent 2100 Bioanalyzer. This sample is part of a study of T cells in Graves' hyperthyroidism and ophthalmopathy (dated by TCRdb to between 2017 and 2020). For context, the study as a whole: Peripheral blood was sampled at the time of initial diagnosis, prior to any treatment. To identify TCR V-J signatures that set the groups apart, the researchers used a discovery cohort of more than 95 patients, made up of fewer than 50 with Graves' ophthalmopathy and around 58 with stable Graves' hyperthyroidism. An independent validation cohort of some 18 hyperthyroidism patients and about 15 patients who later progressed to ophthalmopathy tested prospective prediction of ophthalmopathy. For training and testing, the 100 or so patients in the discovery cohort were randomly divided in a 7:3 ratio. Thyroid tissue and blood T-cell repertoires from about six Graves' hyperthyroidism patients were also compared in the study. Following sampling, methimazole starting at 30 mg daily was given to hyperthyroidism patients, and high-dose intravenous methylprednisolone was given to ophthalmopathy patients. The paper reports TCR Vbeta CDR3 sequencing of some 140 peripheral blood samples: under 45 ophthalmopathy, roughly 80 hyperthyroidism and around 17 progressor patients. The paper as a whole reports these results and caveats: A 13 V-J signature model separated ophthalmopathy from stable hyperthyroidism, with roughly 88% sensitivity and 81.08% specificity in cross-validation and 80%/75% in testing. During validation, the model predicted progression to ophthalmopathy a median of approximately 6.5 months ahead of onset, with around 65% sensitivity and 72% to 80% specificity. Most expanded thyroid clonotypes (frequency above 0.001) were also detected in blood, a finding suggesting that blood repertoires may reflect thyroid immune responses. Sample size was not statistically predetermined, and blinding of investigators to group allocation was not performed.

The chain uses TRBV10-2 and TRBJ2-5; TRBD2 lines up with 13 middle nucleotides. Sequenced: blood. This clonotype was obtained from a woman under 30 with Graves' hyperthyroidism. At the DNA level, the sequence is TGCGCCAGCAGAAGACTAGCGGGGGGCCCGGAGACCCAGTACTTC. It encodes CASRRLAGGPETQYF.